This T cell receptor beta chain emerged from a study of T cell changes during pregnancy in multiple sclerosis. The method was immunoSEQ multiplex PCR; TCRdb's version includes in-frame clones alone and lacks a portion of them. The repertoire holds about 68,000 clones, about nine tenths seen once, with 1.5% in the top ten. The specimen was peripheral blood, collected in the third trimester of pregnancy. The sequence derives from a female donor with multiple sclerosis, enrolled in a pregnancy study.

The CDR3 nucleotides read TGTGCCAGCAGCGCGACCCAGGGGAAAAACATTCAGTACTTC. Translation gives CASSATQGKNIQYF. The V and J genes are TRBV9 and TRBJ2-4; TRBD1 is a possible D gene (6 bases). V was trimmed by 3 bases and J by 4 bases, leaving 11 bases between them. Germline V lookup: CDR1 SGDLS, CDR2 YYNGEE. This CDR3 contains 14 residues.